This T cell receptor (beta chain) was found in a study of beta chain features in type 1 diabetes. Staining for CD45RO/CCR7/CD25/CD127/CD95/CD27 allowed sorting of CD4+ naive, central memory, regulatory and stem cell-like memory cells. CDR3 length equals 15 residues. The germline V gene encodes CDR1 SGDLS and CDR2 YYNGEE. V was trimmed by 2 bases and J by 0 bases, leaving 9 bases between them. Findings and caveats of the study: Patients with type 1 diabetes carried fewer insertions and had more deletions at their VDJ junctions.

The study reverse transcribed the entire isolated RNA, so it sequenced expressed TCRB transcripts. Assay: immunoSEQ multiplex PCR; the TCRdb copy retains only in-frame clones and omits some. The sample includes hundreds of thousands of clones, roughly a sixth of them seen just once. This clone was counted only a few times. Its specificity is unknown. Other DNA sequences of this sample code for an identical CDR3. This TCR was recovered from a man between 18 and 35 years old in good health. The sequenced sample consisted of naive CD4+ T cells from blood. The chain employs TRBV9 and TRBJ2-1; TRBD1 might be the D (6 bases). CDR3 DNA: TGTGCCAGCAGCGTGGAAGGGGGCTCCTACAATGAGCAGTTCTTC. It is translated as CASSVEGGSYNEQFF.